The 17 T cell receptor beta chains below all came from one sample that was sequenced in a study of T-cell reconstitution after alpha-beta-depleted transplantation in children. Construction of the TCRbeta library involved unique molecular identifiers. TCRdb reprocessed the PCR reads with MiXCR, giving one entry per CDR3 protein. The sample carries approximately 350,000 distinct CDR3 sequences, around 15% recorded once. The input for sequencing was PBMCs, mostly from graft donor cells, taken 360 days after TCRalphabeta/CD19-depleted stem cell transplant. The source of these receptors is a male patient under 10 years old who had a stem cell transplant for acute lymphoblastic leukemia, so the T cells may come from the graft donor.

This clonotype was seen a few times. One end of the junction varies from germline; a read error may be responsible. The rearrangement uses TRBV4-2 and TRBJ2-7; 7 bases align to TRBD2. The germline CDR1 and CDR2 sequences are LGHNA and YNFKEQ. The CDR3 totals 16 residues. In nucleotides, the CDR3 is TGTGCCAGCAGCCAAGACCCGACTAGCAGGGTCTTTGAGCGAAACTTC. Translation: CASSQDPTSRVFERNF.

The DNA for the CDR3 is TGCGCCAGCAGCTTGGGGAAGTGGAATGAGCAGTTCTTC. It yields the protein CASSLGKWNEQFF. The V call is TRBV5-1, the J call TRBJ2-1; D not certain. The V and J ends lost 0 bases and 7 bases respectively, with 8 bases between them. CDR3 size: 13 residues. Germline CDR1 is SGHRS and CDR2 is YFSETQ.

The chain joins TRBV19 to TRBJ1-2, with D perhaps TRBD1 (6 bases). The CDR3 has 15 residues. With 7 bases removed from V and 3 bases from J, the gap between germline ends came to 18 bases. Per the germline V gene, CDR1 is LNHDA and CDR2 is SQIVND (reference sequence). This CDR3 is CASIPSPGGYYGYTF. The CDR3 DNA reads as TGTGCCAGTATCCCCTCCCCCGGGGGCTACTATGGCTACACCTTC.

This clonotype was counted once. V is TRBV2 and J is TRBJ2-7; 11 bases map to TRBD2. CDR1 and CDR2 (germline): SNHLY, FYNNEI. V trimming: 3 bases; J trimming: 4 bases; junction bases outside the gene matches: 8. This CDR3 comprises 16 residues. The CDR3 coding sequence is TGTGCCAGCAGTGAGGCCCTAGCGGGAGGTCTTTACGAGCAGTACTTC. Protein: CASSEALAGGLYEQYF. Full variable domain (remainder filled in from reference TRBV2 and TRBJ2-7): EPEVTQTPSHQVTQMGQEVILRCVPISNHLYFYWYRQILGQKVEFLVSFYNNEISEKSEIFDDQFSVERPDGSNFTLKIRSTKLEDSAMYFCASSEALAGGLYEQYFGPGTRLTVT.

This clonotype was picked up a small number of times. The chain employs TRBV3-1 and TRBJ2-1; TRBD2 agrees at 7 bases. This CDR3 region has 16 residues. With V trimmed by 4 bases and J by 8 bases, 14 bases remained unmatched. CDR1 and CDR2 from the germline V gene are LGHDT and YNNKEL (reference sequence). CDR3 residues: CASSLHPGLVGDEQFF. The CDR3 DNA follows: TGTGCCAGCAGCCTTCATCCTGGACTAGTCGGGGATGAGCAGTTCTTC.

The J gene is TRBJ2-5, the V gene TRBV7-2, with D possibly TRBD2 on 5 matching bases. Germline CDR1 is SGHTA and CDR2 is FQGNSA. This CDR3 has 16 residues. Trimming took off 5 bases at V and 0 bases at J, with 16 bases between the two ends. This CDR3 is CASSPGGPGNQETQYF. CDR3 bases: TGTGCCAGCAGCCCCGGAGGCCCGGGGAACCAAGAGACCCAGTACTTC.

The rearrangement uses TRBV5-1 and TRBJ1-1, with unresolved D. Germline CDR1 and CDR2: SGHRS and YFSETQ. The CDR3 sequence is 14 residues long. V was shortened by 7 bases and J by 6 bases, with 19 bases between the two germline ends. This CDR3 reads CASSTDTRKAEAFF. In DNA form, the CDR3 reads TGCGCCAGCTCGACCGACACAAGGAAGGCTGAAGCTTTCTTT.

This clonotype has only a few counts. V gene TRBV5-1 combines with J gene TRBJ2-1; possibly TRBD1 for D (6 bases). The germline CDR1 and CDR2 sequences are SGHRS and YFSETQ. V dropped 0 bases and J dropped 1 base, with 14 bases sitting between them. The CDR3 loop spans 17 amino acids. The CDR3 coding sequence is TGCGCCAGCAGCTTGGGCAGGGGCAAAGGGTCCTACAATGAGCAGTTCTTC. Its translation is CASSLGRGKGSYNEQFF.

This clonotype was found a few times. DNA of the CDR3: TGTGCCAGCAGCCAGCCGGGACTAGCGGGAAACAATGAGCAGTTCTTC. Translated, it gives CASSQPGLAGNNEQFF. V usage is TRBV5-6 and J usage is TRBJ2-1, with 13 bases aligning to TRBD2. This CDR3 spans 16 amino acids. Germline V gene data show CDR1 as SGHDT and CDR2 as YYEEEE. Unmatched junction bases numbered 6, after V lost 4 bases and J lost 5 bases.

The V gene is TRBV5-1, the J gene TRBJ1-1; D is ambiguous. This CDR3 has 9 residues. CDR1 and CDR2 (germline): SGHRS, YFSETQ. Trimming shortened V by 5 bases and J by 6 bases, and 2 bases separated the two germline ends. CDR3 sequence reads: CASRAEAFF. The CDR3, as DNA: TGCGCCAGCAGGGCTGAAGCTTTCTTT.

This clonotype was observed at least ten times. This chain connects TRBV5-1 to TRBJ2-7; 7 positions agree with TRBD1. The CDR3 has 15 residues. V gave up 2 bases and J gave up 2 bases; unmatched junction bases: 7. CDR1 is SGHRS and CDR2 is YFSETQ in the germline V gene. Here the CDR3 reads CASSLQGTATYEQYF. CDR3 nucleotide sequence: TGCGCCAGCAGCTTACAGGGGACCGCAACCTACGAGCAGTACTTC.

The chain combines TRBV12-3 or TRBV12-4 with TRBJ1-5, with D unresolved. The length of the CDR3 is 12 residues. V shed 8 bases and J shed 7 bases, with 12 bases lying between them. CDR3 sequence (DNA): TGTGCCAGCGGAGCCCGGCGACAGCCCCAGCATTTT. It is translated as CASGARRQPQHF.

This clonotype came up a few times. The chain employs TRBV3-1 and TRBJ2-5; D possibly corresponds to TRBD1 (5 bases). From germline, CDR1 is LGHDT and CDR2 YNNKEL (reference sequence). CDR3 size: 15 residues. Trimming removed 0 bases from V and 3 bases from J, with 11 bases in between. The CDR3 coding sequence is TGTGCCAGCAGCCAAGATTGGGGCAGCAAAGAGACCCAGTACTTC. Its translation: CASSQDWGSKETQYF.

This clonotype showed up just a few times. The rearrangement joins TRBV29-1 to TRBJ2-3; D may be TRBD1 (6 bases). Trimming removed 6 bases at V and 2 bases at J, with 15 bases between. The CDR3 extends over 14 amino acids. Germline V gene sequence: CDR1 SQVTM, CDR2 ANQGSEA. The CDR3 sequence is CSVWTDVTTDTQYF. Here the CDR3 DNA reads TGCAGCGTCTGGACAGACGTCACCACAGATACGCAGTATTTT.

In this sample, this clonotype turned up a few times. The rearrangement uses TRBV6-9 and TRBJ2-7; 12 nucleotides align to TRBD2. This CDR3 region has 19 residues. The V gene end was trimmed by 1 base and the J gene end by 3 bases; junction bases not matched to a gene: 13. Germline CDR1 is MNHGY and CDR2 is SVAAGI. The CDR3: CASSYYGLAGPLGVYEQYF. CDR3 nucleotide sequence: TGTGCCAGCAGTTATTACGGACTAGCGGGACCGCTTGGGGTCTACGAGCAGTACTTC.

This clonotype has more than one count but fewer than ten. The rearrangement links TRBV5-4 to TRBJ2-1; 8 bases are a match to TRBD1. J was trimmed by 9 bases and V by 4 bases; bases with no gene match: 9. The CDR3 sequence is 14 residues long. Germline lookup yields CDR1 SGHNT and CDR2 YYREEE (reference sequence). The CDR3 coding sequence is TGTGCCAGCAGCATAACAGGGGGAAGCGGTGAGCAGTTCTTC. Residues: CASSITGGSGEQFF.

This chain links TRBV2 with TRBJ2-2; D not certain. CDR3 length: 15 residues. Trimming stripped 1 base from V and 4 bases from J, with 10 bases between. Germline V gene sequence: CDR1 SNHLY, CDR2 FYNNEI. The CDR3 bases are TGTGCCAGCAGTGAAGGTTGGAGCGCCACCGGGGAGCTGTTTTTT. This translates into CASSEGWSATGELFF.